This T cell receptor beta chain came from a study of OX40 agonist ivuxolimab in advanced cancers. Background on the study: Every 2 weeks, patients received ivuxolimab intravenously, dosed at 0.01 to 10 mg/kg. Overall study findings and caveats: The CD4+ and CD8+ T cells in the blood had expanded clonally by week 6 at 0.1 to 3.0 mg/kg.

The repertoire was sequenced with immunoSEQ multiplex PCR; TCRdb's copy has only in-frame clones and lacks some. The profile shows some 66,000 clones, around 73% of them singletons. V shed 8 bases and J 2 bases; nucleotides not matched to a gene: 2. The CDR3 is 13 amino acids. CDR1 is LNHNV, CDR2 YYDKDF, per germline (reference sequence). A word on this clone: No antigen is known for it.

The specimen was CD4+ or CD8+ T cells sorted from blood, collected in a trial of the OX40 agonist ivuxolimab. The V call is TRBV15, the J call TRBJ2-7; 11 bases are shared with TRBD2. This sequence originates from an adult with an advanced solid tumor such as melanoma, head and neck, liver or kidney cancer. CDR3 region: CATGTSGAYEQYF. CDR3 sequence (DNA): TGTGCCACCGGGACTAGCGGCGCCTACGAGCAGTACTTC.